The next 8 T cell receptor beta chains were all read from a single sample in a study of a mutant IDH1 vaccine in newly diagnosed glioma. Some clones are missing from TCRdb's copy, which holds only in-frame ones; the method was immunoSEQ multiplex PCR. The profile covers some 60,000 clones, with about 91% appearing a single time and 2.6% taken by the ten largest. Specified time point: baseline, week 1 (first vaccination visit). Treatment noted: pre-vaccination baseline after standard-of-care therapy. The sample in question was PBMCs, obtained from a glioma patient treated with radiotherapy, temozolomide or both. Source of these receptors: a man aged 45-60 years with glioma.

The genes are TRBV28 and TRBJ1-2, with 10 nucleotides matching TRBD1. Per the germline V gene, CDR1 is MDHEN and CDR2 is SYDVKM. Trimming took 5 bases from V and 3 from J; bases not matched to a gene: 6. The CDR3 loop spans 15 amino acids. The CDR3 DNA reads TGTGCCAGCAGTCTGGGACAGGGGACGCACTATGGCTACACCTTC. It codes for CASSLGQGTHYGYTF.

The J gene is TRBJ2-6, the V gene TRBV19; perhaps TRBD2 as D (6 bases). CDR1 is LNHDA, CDR2 SQIVND, per germline (reference sequence). The CDR3 is 17 residues long. With 6 bases removed from V and 0 bases from J, the gap between germline ends came to 15 bases. The CDR3, as DNA: TGTGCCAGTAGCCCGGACTACTTAGCCTCTGGGGCCAACGTCCTGACTTTC. This sequence encodes CASSPDYLASGANVLTF.

The V and J genes are TRBV6-5 and TRBJ1-1; tentative D call: TRBD1 (6 bases). The V end lost 10 bases, the J end lost 7 bases, and 16 bases lay between the germline ends. Germline CDR1 is MNHEY and CDR2 is SVGAGI. The CDR3 has 12 residues. The CDR3 DNA sequence: TGTGCCACCTTTTTGAGGGGGAGTGAAGCTTTCTTT. This codes for CATFLRGSEAFF.

This chain connects TRBV7-2 to TRBJ2-3, with a weak D call TRBD2 (7 bases). The CDR3 is 14 residues long. Germline lookup yields CDR1 SGHTA and CDR2 FQGNSA. CDR3 residues: CATSRGASTDTQYF. In DNA form, the CDR3 reads TGTGCTACGTCCCGGGGGGCTAGCACAGATACGCAGTATTTT.

This clone was counted once. The chain combines TRBV19 with TRBJ2-2; possible D gene TRBD2, 7 bases. CDR1 is LNHDA and CDR2 is SQIVND in the germline V gene (reference sequence). The length of the CDR3 is 14 residues. V was clipped by 10 bases and J by 4 bases, with 16 bases between them. The CDR3 nucleotides are TGTGCCAACAGTAGGGGGGGGCGCACCGGGGAGCTGTTTTTT. Translation: CANSRGGRTGELFF.

This chain connects TRBV7-8 to TRBJ2-2; D ambiguous. V dropped 1 base and J dropped 5 bases, with 5 bases sitting between them. Germline CDR1 and CDR2: SGHVS and FQNEAQ. The CDR3 totals 13 residues. DNA for the CDR3: TGTGCCAGCAGCTTAGGAGGAACCGGGGAGCTGTTTTTT. Translation gives CASSLGGTGELFF. Variable domain in full (rest from reference TRBV7-8 and TRBJ2-2): GAGVSQSPRYKVAKRGQDVALRCDPISGHVSLFWYQQALGQGPEFLTYFQNEAQLDKSGLPSDRFFAERPEGSVSTLKIQRTQQEDSAVYLCASSLGGTGELFFGEGSRLTVL.

V and J are TRBV11-2 and TRBJ2-1; tentative D call: TRBD2 (6 bases). The V gene's germline CDR1 is SGHAT and CDR2 FQNNGV. This CDR3 spans 16 amino acids. V lost 1 base to trimming and J lost 6 bases, with 16 bases between them. The CDR3 is CASSLGRGHISNEQFF. The CDR3 DNA follows: TGTGCCAGCAGCTTAGGGCGGGGCCACATCTCCAATGAGCAGTTCTTC.

The rearrangement links TRBV2 to TRBJ2-7, with a tentative D call TRBD2 (5 bases). Trimming removed 6 bases at V and 7 bases at J, with 16 bases between. The CDR3 has 13 residues. Germline assignment: CDR1 SNHLY and CDR2 FYNNEI. The CDR3 spells CASRGRDRWEQYF. DNA for the CDR3: TGTGCCAGCAGGGGGAGAGACCGCTGGGAGCAGTACTTC.